This TCR beta chain was observed in a study of Graves' ophthalmopathy and Graves' hyperthyroidism. Amplification from RNA transcripts yielded the TCR beta CDR3 regions. First-round RT-PCR with HTBI primers preceded a second-round multiplex PCR. Via MiXCR, TCRdb re-called the multiplex PCR reads, giving one row per CDR3 protein. Of roughly 380,000 distinct CDR3 sequences in the sample, just over 15% were seen once. The CDR3 is 15 amino acids. V lost 0 bases, J lost 2 bases, and 10 bases lay in between. The germline CDR1 and CDR2 sequences are MNHEY and SVGAGI. In this cohort's terms, stable hyperthyroidism meant no ophthalmopathy by 18 months of follow-up. Aged 18 to 65, hyperthyroidism patients had been newly diagnosed, with under 2 months' duration. Patients were excluded if they had other autoimmune diseases or uncontrolled infections, and likewise if pregnancy or lactation applied. The PBMCs used were ones drawn from about 9.7 ml of fresh peripheral blood.

Many counts were recorded for this clonotype. V gene TRBV6-5 combines with J gene TRBJ1-1; D remains ambiguous. This TCR was recovered from a woman aged 18-29 years with stable Graves' hyperthyroidism. Sequenced material: peripheral blood. CDR3 amino acids: CASSYSSGDNTEAFF. In nucleotides, the CDR3 is TGTGCCAGCAGTTACTCGAGTGGGGATAACACTGAAGCTTTCTTT.